The entry that follows covers one T cell receptor (beta chain) sequence. The CDR3 loop spans 17 amino acids. Looked up from germline, CDR1 is MNHEY and CDR2 is SMNVEV (reference sequence). The data were taken from a study of monozygotic twins with inflammatory bowel disease. Every TCR library consumed about 3,800 ng of total RNA. Molecular identifiers with 6-nucleotide sample barcodes were added during cDNA synthesis via template switching. Nested PCRs (about 17 and 10 cycles, two total) were applied to TCRalpha and TCRbeta cDNA. TCRdb re-called the 5' RACE reads and gives one entry per CDR3 protein, without DNA. The sample's table shows 90,000 to 110,000 distinct CDR3 sequences.

The specimen sequenced was blood. This chain uses TRBV27 with TRBJ1-4; absent DNA, TCRdb's TRBD1 call cannot be checked. The TCR was taken from a human donor with ulcerative colitis or Crohn's disease, or a healthy co-twin of an affected twin (not recorded which). CDR3 sequence: CASSLSRVLSTNEKLFF.